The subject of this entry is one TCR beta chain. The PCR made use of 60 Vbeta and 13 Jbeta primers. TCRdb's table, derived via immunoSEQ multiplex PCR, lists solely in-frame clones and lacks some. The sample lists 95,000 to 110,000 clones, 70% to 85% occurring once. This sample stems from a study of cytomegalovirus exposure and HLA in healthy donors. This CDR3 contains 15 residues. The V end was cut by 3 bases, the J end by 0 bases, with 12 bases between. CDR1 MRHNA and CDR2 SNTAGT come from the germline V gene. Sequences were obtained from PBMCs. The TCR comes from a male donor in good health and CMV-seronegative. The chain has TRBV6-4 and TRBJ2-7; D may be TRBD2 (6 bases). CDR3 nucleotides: TGTGCCAGCAGTGAAGCAGCGGGCGTCTCCTACGAGCAGTACTTC. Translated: CASSEAAGVSYEQYF.